One and the same sample provided the 19 T cell receptor beta chains below, sequenced in a study of T-cell reconstitution after alpha-beta-depleted transplantation in children (dated by TCRdb to the mid-2010s). Libraries were constructed by PCR. Data came from an Illumina HiSeq 2500. Molecular barcoding was employed in the preparation of TCR libraries, with unique molecular identifiers being used to normalize TCRbeta repertoire quantification. TCRdb redid the processing of the public reads, applying fastp at Q25 and MiXCR, and retained in-frame beta chains. Rows with one shared CDR3 protein collapse into an entry with the most common genes and DNA. The sample table records about 640,000 distinct CDR3 sequences; 10% to 15% of these occur just once. Roughly 2.3% of the sample lies in the top ten. The treatment or condition label here, explained by the study, means: allogeneic hematopoietic cell transplantation with graft depleted of TCRalphabeta T cells and CD19 B cells.

Sample: PBMCs, mostly from graft donor cells, taken 360 days after TCRalphabeta/CD19-depleted stem cell transplant. These receptors came from a male patient younger than 18 who had a stem cell transplant for acute myeloid leukemia, so the T cells may come from the graft donor.

The chain is built from TRBV20-1 and TRBJ1-1; possible D gene TRBD1, 6 bases. The V gene's germline CDR1 is DFQATT and CDR2 SNEGSKA (reference sequence). CDR3 size: 15 residues. Trimming cost V 4 bases and J 4 bases, with 19 bases left between them. The CDR3 loop is CSATKPTGPSTEAFF. The CDR3 DNA follows: TGCAGTGCTACTAAACCGACAGGTCCGAGCACTGAAGCTTTCTTT.

The rearrangement uses TRBV7-2 and TRBJ2-7, with D possibly being TRBD2 (6 bases). This CDR3 is built from 15 residues. With 1 base removed from V and 4 bases from J, the gap between germline ends came to 14 bases. Germline CDR1 is SGHTA and CDR2 is FQGNSA. CDR3 protein: CASSLVREQRYEQYF. CDR3 bases: TGTGCCAGCAGCTTAGTGCGGGAACAACGGTACGAGCAGTACTTC. The full variable domain, in which reference TRBV7-2 and TRBJ2-7 provide the parts outside the CDR3, is GAGVSQSPSNKVTEKGKDVELRCDPISGHTALYWYRQSLGQGLEFLIYFQGNSAPDKSGLPSDRFSAERTGGSVSTLTIQRTQQEDSAVYLCASSLVREQRYEQYFGPGTRLTVT.

The chain joins TRBV20-1 to TRBJ2-7, with D perhaps matching TRBD2 (6 bases). In germline, CDR1 is DFQATT, CDR2 SNEGSKA (reference sequence). The CDR3 has 15 amino acids. With 0 bases removed from V and 3 bases from J, the gap between germline ends came to 15 bases. CDR3 nucleotides: TGCAGTGCTAGAGATACTTCCGGGAGTATCTACGAGCAGTACTTC. Translated: CSARDTSGSIYEQYF.

The chain recombines TRBV7-2 with TRBJ1-6, with TRBD1 matching 7 bases. This CDR3 comprises 17 residues. Per germline, CDR1 SGHTA and CDR2 FQGNSA. The J segment lost 4 bases and the V segment lost 2 bases, leaving 8 bases of the junction unmatched. The chain's CDR3 is CASSLIRQGPYNSPLHF. The CDR3 bases are TGTGCCAGCAGCTTAATTCGACAGGGTCCTTATAATTCACCCCTCCACTTT.

This clonotype appeared a few times. V gene TRBV15 combines with J gene TRBJ2-5, with TRBD1 identical over 9 bases. Germline V gives CDR1 LNHNV, CDR2 YYDKDF (reference sequence). V lost 1 base and J lost 5; bases outside the gene matches: 17. This CDR3 contains 19 residues. Written as DNA, the CDR3 is TGTGCCACCAGCAGAGGCAAAAGGAACCGGGACAGGGCATCGGAGACCCAGTACTTC. Its translation: CATSRGKRNRDRASETQYF.

This clonotype has just a few counts. The V call is TRBV4-2, the J call TRBJ2-7; 7 bases are shared with TRBD2. This CDR3 comprises 14 residues. CDR1 is LGHNA, CDR2 YNFKEQ, per germline. J lost 1 base, V lost 4 bases, and 4 bases had no gene match. The CDR3 loop is CASSPRDYSYEQYF. CDR3 nucleotide sequence: TGTGCCAGCAGCCCGAGGGACTATTCCTACGAGCAGTACTTC.

The chain links TRBV20-1 to TRBJ2-5, with D possibly matching TRBD2 (5 bases). Germline CDR1 and CDR2: DFQATT and SNEGSKA (reference sequence). V lost 4 bases and J lost 5, with 11 bases in between. The CDR3 extends over 12 amino acids. The CDR3 protein is CSANPERETQYF. CDR3 coding DNA: TGCAGTGCTAACCCAGAGCGGGAGACCCAGTACTTC.

This clonotype was seen a few times. The V and J genes are TRBV28 and TRBJ2-1; 10 nucleotides align to TRBD2. V lost 7 bases, J lost 3 bases, and 6 bases stayed unmatched. Germline V gene data show CDR1 as MDHEN and CDR2 as SYDVKM. The CDR3 spans 15 residues. The CDR3 DNA reads as TGTGCCAGCAAGACCCGGACTAGCGGCTACAATGAGCAGTTCTTC. This encodes CASKTRTSGYNEQFF.

The rearrangement links TRBV5-1 to TRBJ2-1; 12 positions agree with TRBD2. In germline, CDR1 is SGHRS, CDR2 YFSETQ. The CDR3 loop spans 15 amino acids. Losses at the gene ends were 9 bases for V and 3 bases for J; bases not matched to a gene: 7. CDR3 nucleotide sequence: TGCGCCACCTCTTGGACTAGCGGGAACTACAATGAGCAGTTCTTC. As protein: CATSWTSGNYNEQFF.

This rearrangement joins TRBV27 to TRBJ2-7; TRBD2 matches at 10 bases. Trimming at V came to 3 bases and at J to 1 base, leaving 6 bases not matched to a gene. In germline, CDR1 is MNHEY, CDR2 SMNVEV (reference sequence). The CDR3 is 16 amino acids. This CDR3 is CASSFASGSYSYEQYF. CDR3 DNA sequence: TGTGCCAGCAGTTTTGCTAGCGGGAGTTATTCCTACGAGCAGTACTTC.

This rearrangement joins TRBV7-9 to TRBJ2-7; possible D gene TRBD2, 5 bases. The length of the CDR3 is 13 residues. Trimming removed 6 bases from V and 7 bases from J, with 16 bases in between. The germline V gene encodes CDR1 SEHNR and CDR2 FQNEAQ (reference sequence). The CDR3 region is CASSPPGPGEQYF. For the CDR3, the DNA is TGTGCCAGCAGTCCCCCGGGCCCGGGGGAGCAGTACTTC.

Many counts were recorded for this clonotype. This chain uses TRBV27 with TRBJ2-1; 9 bases are a match to TRBD1. CDR3 length equals 14 residues. Per germline, CDR1 MNHEY and CDR2 SMNVEV (reference sequence). V shed 8 bases, J shed 0 bases, and the junction held 2 bases outside the gene matches. CDR3 in amino acids: CASGDRVSYNEQFF. CDR3 bases: TGTGCCAGCGGGGACAGGGTCTCCTACAATGAGCAGTTCTTC.

This clonotype has only a few counts. The J gene is TRBJ1-4, the V gene TRBV27; D unresolved. The CDR3 consists of 14 residues. Germline V gene sequence: CDR1 MNHEY, CDR2 SMNVEV (reference sequence). V shed 6 bases and J shed 5 bases, with 13 bases lying between them. CDR3 nucleotide sequence: TGTGCCAGCAGACCCAGATGGAGGAATGAAAAACTGTTTTTT. Amino acids: CASRPRWRNEKLFF.

V usage is TRBV20-1 and J usage is TRBJ1-6, with D unclear. The CDR3 is 15 amino acids. Trimming stripped 0 bases from V and 6 bases from J, with 12 bases between. The germline gives CDR1 DFQATT, CDR2 SNEGSKA (reference sequence). The CDR3: CSARDGQPFNSPLHF. The CDR3 region has the DNA TGCAGTGCTAGAGATGGGCAGCCCTTTAATTCACCCCTCCACTTT.

The rearrangement joins TRBV7-2 to TRBJ2-1; the D gene is possibly TRBD1 (6 bases). The ends were cut back, 5 bases at V and 3 bases at J, with 17 bases in the middle. The CDR3 extends over 16 amino acids. The germline gives CDR1 SGHTA, CDR2 FQGNSA. CDR3 nucleotide sequence: TGTGCCAGCAGCACCCGAGGACAGCCCATCTACAATGAGCAGTTCTTC. Its translation is CASSTRGQPIYNEQFF. The full variable domain, rest sourced from reference TRBV7-2 and TRBJ2-1, is GAGVSQSPSNKVTEKGKDVELRCDPISGHTALYWYRQSLGQGLEFLIYFQGNSAPDKSGLPSDRFSAERTGGSVSTLTIQRTQQEDSAVYLCASSTRGQPIYNEQFFGPGTRLTVL.

This clonotype was found a few times. V is TRBV15 and J is TRBJ2-1; 10 bases map to TRBD1. This CDR3 contains 15 residues. Germline values: CDR1 LNHNV, CDR2 YYDKDF (reference sequence). The J segment lost 6 bases and the V segment lost 0 bases, leaving 2 bases of the junction unmatched. CDR3 in DNA: TGTGCCACCAGCAGAGAGGGACAGGGGAGCAATGAGCAGTTCTTC. Translation gives CATSREGQGSNEQFF.

The table lists this clonotype with a few counts. The chain uses TRBV6-1 and TRBJ2-7, with TRBD2 as a possible D gene (7 bases). The CDR3 is made up of 14 amino acids. Germline V gene data show CDR1 as MNHNS and CDR2 as SASEGT. Trimming shortened V by 7 bases and J by 5 bases, and 18 bases separated the two germline ends. In DNA form, the CDR3 reads TGTGCCAGCACTCCTCCGGGGGGCCGCCACGAGCAGTACTTC. Residues: CASTPPGGRHEQYF.

This chain connects TRBV21-1 to TRBJ2-7; the DNA was not compared with TRBD1, the D call given in the table. TRBV21-1 is a recognized pseudogene. The CDR3 has 16 residues. The CDR3 loop is CASISGQGDFVREQYF. In DNA, the CDR3 is TGTGCCAGCATTTCAGGACAGGGAGACTTTGTCCGCGAGCAGTACTTC.

The genes are TRBV7-9 and TRBJ2-7; the D gene could be TRBD1 or TRBD2 (5 bases each). This CDR3 comprises 15 residues. V dropped 3 bases and J dropped 2 bases, with 14 bases sitting between them. From germline, CDR1 is SEHNR and CDR2 FQNEAQ (reference sequence). The DNA of the CDR3 is TGTGCCAGCAGCTTCGAAGGGACGGGGACCTACGAGCAGTACTTC. Protein sequence: CASSFEGTGTYEQYF.